This T cell receptor (beta chain) is from a study of T-cell reconstitution after alpha-beta-depleted transplantation in children. Study-wide results and limits: TCRbeta diversity was high at day 60 in some patients (a result of surviving recipient T cells and thymic progenitors). Most T-cell counts and diversity one year after the transplant came from T cells that were newly produced. Several hundred expanded graft clones reportedly supplied alpha-beta T cells about two months after transplant.

Trimming shortened V by 3 bases and J by 5 bases, and 10 bases separated the two germline ends. This CDR3 contains 13 residues. Germline values: CDR1 SEHNR, CDR2 FQNEAQ (reference sequence). For TCRbeta, the library was prepared with unique molecular identifiers. A single record per CDR3 protein comes from TCRdb applying MiXCR to the PCR reads. Among 610,000 or so distinct CDR3 sequences, 25% to 30% were seen once, and the ten largest hold just over 35%. On this clonotype: The antigen remains unidentified.

The V call is TRBV7-9, the J call TRBJ1-2, with unresolved D. This TCR came from a boy under three years old with Wiskott-Aldrich syndrome, due to receive a stem cell transplant. Sequenced material: PBMCs, taken before TCRalphabeta/CD19-depleted stem cell transplant. The CDR3 region is CASSFLQQYGYTF. DNA of the CDR3: TGTGCCAGCAGCTTTCTGCAGCAATATGGCTACACCTTC.